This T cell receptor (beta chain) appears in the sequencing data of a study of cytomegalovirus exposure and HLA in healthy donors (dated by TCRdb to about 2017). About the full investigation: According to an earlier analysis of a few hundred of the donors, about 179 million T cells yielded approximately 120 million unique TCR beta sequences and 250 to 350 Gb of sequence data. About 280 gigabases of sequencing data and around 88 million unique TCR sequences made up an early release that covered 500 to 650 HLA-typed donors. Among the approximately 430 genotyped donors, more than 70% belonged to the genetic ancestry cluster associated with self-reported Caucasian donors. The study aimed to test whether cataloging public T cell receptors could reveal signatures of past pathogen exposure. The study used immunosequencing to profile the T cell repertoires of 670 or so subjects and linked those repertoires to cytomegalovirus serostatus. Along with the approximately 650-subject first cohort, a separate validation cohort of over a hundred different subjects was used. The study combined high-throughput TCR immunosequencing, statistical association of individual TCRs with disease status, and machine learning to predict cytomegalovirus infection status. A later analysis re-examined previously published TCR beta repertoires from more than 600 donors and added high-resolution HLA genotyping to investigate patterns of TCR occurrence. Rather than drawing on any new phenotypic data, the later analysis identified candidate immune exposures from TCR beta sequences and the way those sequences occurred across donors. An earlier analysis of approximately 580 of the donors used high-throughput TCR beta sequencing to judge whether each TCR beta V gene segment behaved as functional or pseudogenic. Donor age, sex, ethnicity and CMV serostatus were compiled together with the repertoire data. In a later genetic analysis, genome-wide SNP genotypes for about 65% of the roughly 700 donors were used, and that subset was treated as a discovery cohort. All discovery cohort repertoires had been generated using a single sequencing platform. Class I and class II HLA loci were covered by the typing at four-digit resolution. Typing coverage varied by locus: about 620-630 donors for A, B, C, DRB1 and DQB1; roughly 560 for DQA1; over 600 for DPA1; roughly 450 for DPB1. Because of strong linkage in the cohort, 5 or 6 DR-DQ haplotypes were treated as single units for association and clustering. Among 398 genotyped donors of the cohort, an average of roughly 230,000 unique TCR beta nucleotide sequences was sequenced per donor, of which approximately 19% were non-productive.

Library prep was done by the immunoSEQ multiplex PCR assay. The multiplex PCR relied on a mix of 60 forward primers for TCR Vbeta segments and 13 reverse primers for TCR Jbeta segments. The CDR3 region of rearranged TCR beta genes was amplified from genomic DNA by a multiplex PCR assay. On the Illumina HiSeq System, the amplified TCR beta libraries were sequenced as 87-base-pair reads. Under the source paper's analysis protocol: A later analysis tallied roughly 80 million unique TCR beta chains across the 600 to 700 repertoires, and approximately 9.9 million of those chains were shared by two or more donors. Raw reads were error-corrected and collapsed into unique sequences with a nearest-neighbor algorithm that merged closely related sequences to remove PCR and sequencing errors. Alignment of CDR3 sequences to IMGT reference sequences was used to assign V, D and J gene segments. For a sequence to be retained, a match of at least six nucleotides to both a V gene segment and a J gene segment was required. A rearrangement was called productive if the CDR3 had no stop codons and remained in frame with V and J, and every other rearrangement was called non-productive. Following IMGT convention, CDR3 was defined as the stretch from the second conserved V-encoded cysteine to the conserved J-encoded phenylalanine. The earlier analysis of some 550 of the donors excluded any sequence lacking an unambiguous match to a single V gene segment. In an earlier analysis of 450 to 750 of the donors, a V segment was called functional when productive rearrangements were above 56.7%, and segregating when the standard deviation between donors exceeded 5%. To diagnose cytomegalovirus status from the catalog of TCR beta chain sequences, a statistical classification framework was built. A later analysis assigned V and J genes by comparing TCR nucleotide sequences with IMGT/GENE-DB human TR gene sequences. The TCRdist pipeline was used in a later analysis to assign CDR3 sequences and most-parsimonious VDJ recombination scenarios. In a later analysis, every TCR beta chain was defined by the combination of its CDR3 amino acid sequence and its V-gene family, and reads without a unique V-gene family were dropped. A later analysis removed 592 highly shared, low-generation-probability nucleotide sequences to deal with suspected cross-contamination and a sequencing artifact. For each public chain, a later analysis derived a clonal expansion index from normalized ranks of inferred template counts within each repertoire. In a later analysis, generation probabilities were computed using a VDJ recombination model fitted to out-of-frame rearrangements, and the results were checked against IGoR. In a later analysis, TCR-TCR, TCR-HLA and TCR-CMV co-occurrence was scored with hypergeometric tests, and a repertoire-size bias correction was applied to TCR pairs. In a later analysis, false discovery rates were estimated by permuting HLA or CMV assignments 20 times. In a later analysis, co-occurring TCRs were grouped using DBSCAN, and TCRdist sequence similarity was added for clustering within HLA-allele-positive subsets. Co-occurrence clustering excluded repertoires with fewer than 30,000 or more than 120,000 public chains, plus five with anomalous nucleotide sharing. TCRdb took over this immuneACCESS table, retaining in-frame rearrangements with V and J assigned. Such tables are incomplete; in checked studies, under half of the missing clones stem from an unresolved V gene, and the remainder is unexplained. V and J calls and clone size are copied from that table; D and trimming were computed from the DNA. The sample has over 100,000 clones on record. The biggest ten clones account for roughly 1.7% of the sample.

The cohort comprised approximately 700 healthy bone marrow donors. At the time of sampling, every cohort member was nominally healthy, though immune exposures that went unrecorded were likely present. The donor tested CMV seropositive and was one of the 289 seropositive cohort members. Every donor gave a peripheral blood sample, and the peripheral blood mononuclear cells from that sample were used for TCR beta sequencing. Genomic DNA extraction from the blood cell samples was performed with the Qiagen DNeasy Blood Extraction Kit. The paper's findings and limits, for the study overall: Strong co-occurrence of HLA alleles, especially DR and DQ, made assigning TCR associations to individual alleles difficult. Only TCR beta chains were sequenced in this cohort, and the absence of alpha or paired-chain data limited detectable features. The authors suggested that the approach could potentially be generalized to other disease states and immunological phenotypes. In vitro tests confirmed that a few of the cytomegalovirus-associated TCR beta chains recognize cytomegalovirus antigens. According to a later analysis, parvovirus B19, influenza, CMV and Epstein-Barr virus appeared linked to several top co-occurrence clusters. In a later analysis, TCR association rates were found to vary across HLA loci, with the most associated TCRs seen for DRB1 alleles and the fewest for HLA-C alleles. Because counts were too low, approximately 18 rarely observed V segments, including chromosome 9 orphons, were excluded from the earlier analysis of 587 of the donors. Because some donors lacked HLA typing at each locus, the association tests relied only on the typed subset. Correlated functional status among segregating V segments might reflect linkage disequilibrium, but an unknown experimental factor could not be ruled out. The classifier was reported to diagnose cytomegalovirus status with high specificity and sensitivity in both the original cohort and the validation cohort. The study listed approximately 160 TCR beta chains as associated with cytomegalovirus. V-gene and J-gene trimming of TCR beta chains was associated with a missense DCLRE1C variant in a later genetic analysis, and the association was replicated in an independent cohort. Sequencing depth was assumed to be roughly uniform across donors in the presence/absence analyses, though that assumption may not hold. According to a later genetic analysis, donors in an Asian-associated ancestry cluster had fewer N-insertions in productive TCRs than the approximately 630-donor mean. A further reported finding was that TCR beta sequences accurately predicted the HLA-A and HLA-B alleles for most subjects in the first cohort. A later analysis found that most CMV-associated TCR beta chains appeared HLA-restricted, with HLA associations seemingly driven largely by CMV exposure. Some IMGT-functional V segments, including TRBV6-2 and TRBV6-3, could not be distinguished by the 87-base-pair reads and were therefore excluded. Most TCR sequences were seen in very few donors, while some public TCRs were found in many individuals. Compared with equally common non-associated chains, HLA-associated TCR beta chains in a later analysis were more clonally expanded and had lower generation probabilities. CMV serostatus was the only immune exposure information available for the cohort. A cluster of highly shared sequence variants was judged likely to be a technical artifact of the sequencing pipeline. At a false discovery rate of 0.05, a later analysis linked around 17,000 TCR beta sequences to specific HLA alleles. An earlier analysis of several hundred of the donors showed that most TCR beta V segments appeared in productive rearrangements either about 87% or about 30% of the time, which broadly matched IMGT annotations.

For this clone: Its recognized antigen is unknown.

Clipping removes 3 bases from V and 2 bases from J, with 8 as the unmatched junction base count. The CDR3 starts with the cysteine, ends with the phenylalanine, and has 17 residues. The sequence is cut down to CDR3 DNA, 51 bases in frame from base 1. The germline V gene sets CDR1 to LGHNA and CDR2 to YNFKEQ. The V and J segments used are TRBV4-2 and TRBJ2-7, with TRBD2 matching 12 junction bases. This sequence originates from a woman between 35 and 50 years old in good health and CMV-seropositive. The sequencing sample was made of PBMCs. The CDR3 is CASSQSLAGGPPYEQYF. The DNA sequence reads TGTGCCAGCAGCCAGAGTCTAGCGGGAGGGCCCCCCTACGAGCAGTACTTC.